The T cell receptor beta chain under discussion was sequenced for a study of blood T cell repertoires in COVID-19. Study information: COVID-19 samples collected from the United States, Italy and Spain covered acute and convalescent phases. From T cells, B-cell-depleted T cells, or PBMCs came the material, which was cDNA or gDNA.

Original analysis: Cell counts per sample came from amplifying reference gene primers. Data came from immunoSEQ multiplex PCR; TCRdb stores just in-frame clones and leaves some out. The V and J calls and clone size are taken from that table; D and trimming were inferred from the DNA. The sample records about 280,000 clones, 65% to 90% being singletons. The CDR3 length is 15 residues. Per the germline V gene, CDR1 is LGHDT and CDR2 is YNNKEL (reference sequence). Trimming shortened V by 0 bases and J by 8 bases, and 16 bases separated the two germline ends. V is TRBV3-1 (or the pseudogene TRBV3-2) and J is TRBJ1-2; D is undetermined. The clonotype originates from a man over 45 with active or convalescent COVID-19. The sample taken for sequencing was peripheral blood. CDR3 in DNA: TGTGCCAGCAGCCAAGACGTGTCCAGGCGTGGAGGCTACACCTTC. Translated, it gives CASSQDVSRRGGYTF.